These T cell receptor beta chains were read from a single sample in a study of T cell responses to AZD1222 COVID-19 vaccine. Sequencing was performed with immunoSEQ multiplex PCR; in TCRdb, only in-frame clones are kept and a portion is missing. Here the sample spans about 160,000 clones, 91% being singletons. The sequencing used peripheral blood, collected on day 0 of AZD1222 vaccination. The receptors come from an adult in good health. The CDR3 runs from the conserved cysteine through the conserved F or W. The D gene is left open where the match is weak. Not every row has a clone size; where given, it reads once, few, many or a size class.

d_call	v_call	j_call	clone_size	cdr3_nt	cdr3_aa
.	TRBV27	TRBJ2-5	.	TGTGCCAGCAGTGCGCGACCCCTCCAAACAGAGACCCAGTACTTC	CASSARPLQTETQYF
.	TRBV12-5	TRBJ1-3	few	TGTGCTAGTGGCTCTGGAAACACCATATATTTT	CASGSGNTIYF
.	TRBV19	TRBJ1-4	once	TGTGCCAGTAGTCTCGAAGGAGGTAATGAAAAACTGTTTTTT	CASSLEGGNEKLFF
.	TRBV5-1	TRBJ2-3	.	TGCGCCAGCAGCTTGGTAGGGCGCACAGATACGCAGTATTTT	CASSLVGRTDTQYF
TRBD1	TRBV7-7	TRBJ2-2	.	TGTGCCAGCAGAAGGACAGGGAACACCGGGGAGCTGTTTTTT	CASRRTGNTGELFF
.	TRBV7-9	TRBJ1-2	.	TGTGCCAGCAGCTCCGACCATCGGGGACAAGTCACGGGCTACACCTTC	CASSSDHRGQVTGYTF
.	TRBV7-6	TRBJ2-7	.	TGTGCCAGCAGCTTAGCGGGGCCATCCTACGAGCAGTACTTC	CASSLAGPSYEQYF
TRBD1	TRBV30	TRBJ1-1	.	TGTGCCTGGAGTGTCCAGGGGGCGTCAGCTTTCTTT	CAWSVQGASAFF
.	TRBV7-2	TRBJ2-3	.	TGTGCCAGTCTTCCTCGTGTGGGGAGGTCAGATACGCAGTATTTT	CASLPRVGRSDTQYF
TRBD2	TRBV19	TRBJ2-5	.	TGTGCCAGTAGTATTCGGGGAGGGAAAGAGACCCAGTACTTC	CASSIRGGKETQYF
.	TRBV28	TRBJ2-7	.	TGTGCCAGCCTAGACAGCCACGAGCAGTACTTC	CASLDSHEQYF
.	TRBV7-9	TRBJ1-2	.	TGTGCCAGCAGCCCCTCACGGGCAGGCCCCAACTATGGCTACACCTTC	CASSPSRAGPNYGYTF
.	TRBV7-3	TRBJ2-3	.	TGTGCCAGCAGTTTGGCCAGGGGCACAGATACGCAGTATTTT	CASSLARGTDTQYF